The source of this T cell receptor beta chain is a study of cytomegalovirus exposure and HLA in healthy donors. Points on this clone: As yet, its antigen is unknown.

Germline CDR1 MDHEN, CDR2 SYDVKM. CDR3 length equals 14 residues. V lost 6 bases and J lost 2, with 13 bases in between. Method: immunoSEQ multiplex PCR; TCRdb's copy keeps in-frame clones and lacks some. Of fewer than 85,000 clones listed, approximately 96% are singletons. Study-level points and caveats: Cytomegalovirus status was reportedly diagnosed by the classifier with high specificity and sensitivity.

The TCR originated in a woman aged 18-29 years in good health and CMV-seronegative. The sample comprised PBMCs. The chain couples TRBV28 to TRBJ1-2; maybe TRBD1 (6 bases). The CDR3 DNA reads TGTGCCAGCAGCCTCACAGGGTCCAACTATGGCTACACCTTC. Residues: CASSLTGSNYGYTF.